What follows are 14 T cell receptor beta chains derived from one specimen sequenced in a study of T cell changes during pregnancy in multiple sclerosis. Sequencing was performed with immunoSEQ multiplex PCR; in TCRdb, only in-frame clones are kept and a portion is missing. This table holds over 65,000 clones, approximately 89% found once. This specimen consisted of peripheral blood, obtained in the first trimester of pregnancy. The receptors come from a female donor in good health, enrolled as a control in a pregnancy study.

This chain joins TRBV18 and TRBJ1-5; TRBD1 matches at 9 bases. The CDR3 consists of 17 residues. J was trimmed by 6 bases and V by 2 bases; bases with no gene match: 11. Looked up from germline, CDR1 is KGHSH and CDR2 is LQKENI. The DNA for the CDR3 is TGTGCCAGCTCACCAACATCCGGGACAGGGTCATTTCAGCCCCAGCATTTT. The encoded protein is CASSPTSGTGSFQPQHF.

The CDR3 region has the DNA TGCAGTGAGAAGGGGGCACAGCCCCAGCATTTT. Translating gives CSEKGAQPQHF. This chain connects TRBV20-1 to TRBJ1-5; 7 positions agree with TRBD1. There are 11 residues in the CDR3. The V gene end was trimmed by 7 bases and the J gene end by 7 bases; junction bases not matched to a gene: 4. Germline lookup yields CDR1 DFQATT and CDR2 SNEGSKA (reference sequence).

DNA of the CDR3: TGCAGCGTTCCTTCCGACAGAAGTAACTATGGCTACACCTTC. This translates into CSVPSDRSNYGYTF. The chain couples TRBV29-1 to TRBJ1-2, with a possible D match to TRBD1 (5 bases). V dropped 5 bases and J dropped 1 base, with 14 bases sitting between them. Per germline, CDR1 SQVTM and CDR2 ANQGSEA. CDR3 length equals 14 residues. Full variable domain (rest looked up from reference TRBV29-1 and TRBJ1-2): SAVISQKPSRDICQRGTSLTIQCQVDSQVTMMFWYRQQPGQSLTLIATANQGSEATYESGFVIDKFPISRPNLTFSTLTVSNMSPEDSSIYLCSVPSDRSNYGYTFGSGTRLTVV.

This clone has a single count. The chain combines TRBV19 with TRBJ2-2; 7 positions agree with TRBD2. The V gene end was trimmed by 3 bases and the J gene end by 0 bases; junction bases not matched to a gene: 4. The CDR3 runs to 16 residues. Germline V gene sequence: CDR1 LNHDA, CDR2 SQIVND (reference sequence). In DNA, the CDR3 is TGTGCCAGTAGTATGAGGCTAGCGGCGAACACCGGGGAGCTGTTTTTT. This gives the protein CASSMRLAANTGELFF.

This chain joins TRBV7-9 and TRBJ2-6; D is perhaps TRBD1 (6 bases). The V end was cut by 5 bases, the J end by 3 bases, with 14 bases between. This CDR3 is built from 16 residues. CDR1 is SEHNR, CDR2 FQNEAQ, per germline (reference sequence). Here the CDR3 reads CASSRRGGIGANVLTF. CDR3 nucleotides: TGTGCCAGCAGCCGAAGAGGGGGAATTGGGGCCAACGTCCTGACTTTC. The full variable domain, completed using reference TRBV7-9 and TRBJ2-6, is DTGVSQNPRHKITKRGQNVTFRCDPISEHNRLYWYRQTLGQGPEFLTYFQNEAQLEKSRLLSDRFSAERPKGSFSTLEIQRTEQGDSAMYLCASSRRGGIGANVLTFGAGSRLTVL.

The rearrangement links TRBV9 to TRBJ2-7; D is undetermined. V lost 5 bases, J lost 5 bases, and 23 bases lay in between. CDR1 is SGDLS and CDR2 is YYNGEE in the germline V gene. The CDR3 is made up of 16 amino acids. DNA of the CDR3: TGTGCCAGCAGTCCGCCCAGACTTGAATTTTCCCACGAGCAGTACTTC. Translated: CASSPPRLEFSHEQYF.

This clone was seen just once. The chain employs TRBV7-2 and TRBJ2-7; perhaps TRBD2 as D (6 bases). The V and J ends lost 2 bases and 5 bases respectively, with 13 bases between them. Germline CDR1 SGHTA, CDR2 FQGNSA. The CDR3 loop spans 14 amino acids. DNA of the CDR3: TGTGCCAGCAGCTTAAGTGGGGGGAACCACGAGCAGTACTTC. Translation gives CASSLSGGNHEQYF.

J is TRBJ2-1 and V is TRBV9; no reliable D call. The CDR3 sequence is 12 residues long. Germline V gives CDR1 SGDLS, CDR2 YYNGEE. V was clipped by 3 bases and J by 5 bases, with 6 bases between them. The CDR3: CASSASHNEQFF. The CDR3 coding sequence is TGTGCCAGCAGCGCATCCCACAATGAGCAGTTCTTC.

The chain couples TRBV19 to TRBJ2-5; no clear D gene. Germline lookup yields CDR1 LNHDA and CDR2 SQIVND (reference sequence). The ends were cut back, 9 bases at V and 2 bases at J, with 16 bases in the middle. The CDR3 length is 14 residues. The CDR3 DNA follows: TGTGCCAGCTGTGAAAGAGGATTACAAGAGACCCAGTACTTC. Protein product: CASCERGLQETQYF. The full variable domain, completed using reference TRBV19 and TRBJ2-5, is DGGITQSPKYLFRKEGQNVTLSCEQNLNHDAMYWYRQDPGQGLRLIYYSQIVNDFQKGDIAEGYSVSREKKESFPLTVTSAQKNPTAFYLCASCERGLQETQYFGPGTRLLVL.

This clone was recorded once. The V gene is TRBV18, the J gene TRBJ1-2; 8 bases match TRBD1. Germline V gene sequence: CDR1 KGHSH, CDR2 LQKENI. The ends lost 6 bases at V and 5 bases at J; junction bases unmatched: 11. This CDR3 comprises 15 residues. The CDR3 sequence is CASSSGSGQGYGYTF. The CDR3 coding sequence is TGTGCCAGCTCCAGCGGAAGTGGACAGGGATATGGCTACACCTTC. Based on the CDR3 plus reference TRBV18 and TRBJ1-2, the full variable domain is NAGVMQNPRHLVRRRGQEARLRCSPMKGHSHVYWYRQLPEEGLKFMVYLQKENIIDESGMPKERFSAEFPKEGPSILRIQQVVRGDSAAYFCASSSGSGQGYGYTFGSGTRLTVV.

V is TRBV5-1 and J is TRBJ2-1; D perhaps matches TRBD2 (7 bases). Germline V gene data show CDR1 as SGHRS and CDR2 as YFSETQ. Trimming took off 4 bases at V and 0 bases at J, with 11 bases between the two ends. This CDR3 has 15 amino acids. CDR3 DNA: TGCGCCAGCAGCGGCGGGGGCAGCTCCTACAATGAGCAGTTCTTC. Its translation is CASSGGGSSYNEQFF.

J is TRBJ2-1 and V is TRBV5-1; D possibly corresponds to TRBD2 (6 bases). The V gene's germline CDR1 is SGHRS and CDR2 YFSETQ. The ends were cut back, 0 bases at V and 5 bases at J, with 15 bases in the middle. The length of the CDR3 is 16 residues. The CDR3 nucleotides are TGCGCCAGCAGCTTGGGGGGACTCACCTTACACAATGAGCAGTTCTTC. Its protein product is CASSLGGLTLHNEQFF.

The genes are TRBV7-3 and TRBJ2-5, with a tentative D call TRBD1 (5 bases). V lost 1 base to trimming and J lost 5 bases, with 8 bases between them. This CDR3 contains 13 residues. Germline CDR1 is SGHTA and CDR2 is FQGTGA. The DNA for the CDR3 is TGTGCCAGCAGCTTAAGGGGCTACGAGACCCAGTACTTC. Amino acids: CASSLRGYETQYF.

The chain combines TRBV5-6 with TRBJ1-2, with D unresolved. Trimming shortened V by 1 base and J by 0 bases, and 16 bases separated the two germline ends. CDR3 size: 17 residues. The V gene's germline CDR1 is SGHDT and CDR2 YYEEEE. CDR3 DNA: TGTGCCAGCAGCTTGTTAGCGGGCGCCATTACTAACTATGGCTACACCTTC. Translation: CASSLLAGAITNYGYTF.